This T cell receptor (beta chain) was recorded in a study of blood T cells in healthy people across ages. A J-beta primer mix and a sample-barcoded 5' primer were used in a second PCR of roughly 6 to 12 cycles. Using its own MiXCR run on the 5' RACE reads, TCRdb lists one record per CDR3 protein. The sample includes 1.5 million to 2 million distinct CDR3 sequences, 25% to 30% of them seen just once. The ends lost 7 bases at V and 2 bases at J; junction bases unmatched: 6. This CDR3 has 14 amino acids. General observations from the study: A strong correlation was seen between TCR beta diversity and naive T cell percentage. More naive CD4+ cells and higher diversity marked long-lived donors relative to aged donors.

Regarding this clonotype: No antigen is known for it. A much larger clonotype is one base distant, so this may be a read error.

The origin of this receptor is a woman aged 25 to 39 in good health. Sequenced input: blood. The chain uses TRBV12-3 or TRBV12-4 and TRBJ2-5; 8 bases fit TRBD1. CDR3 in amino acids: CASNRDRNQETQYF. CDR3 bases: TGTGCCAGCAATAGGGACAGGAATCAAGAGACCCAGTACTTC.